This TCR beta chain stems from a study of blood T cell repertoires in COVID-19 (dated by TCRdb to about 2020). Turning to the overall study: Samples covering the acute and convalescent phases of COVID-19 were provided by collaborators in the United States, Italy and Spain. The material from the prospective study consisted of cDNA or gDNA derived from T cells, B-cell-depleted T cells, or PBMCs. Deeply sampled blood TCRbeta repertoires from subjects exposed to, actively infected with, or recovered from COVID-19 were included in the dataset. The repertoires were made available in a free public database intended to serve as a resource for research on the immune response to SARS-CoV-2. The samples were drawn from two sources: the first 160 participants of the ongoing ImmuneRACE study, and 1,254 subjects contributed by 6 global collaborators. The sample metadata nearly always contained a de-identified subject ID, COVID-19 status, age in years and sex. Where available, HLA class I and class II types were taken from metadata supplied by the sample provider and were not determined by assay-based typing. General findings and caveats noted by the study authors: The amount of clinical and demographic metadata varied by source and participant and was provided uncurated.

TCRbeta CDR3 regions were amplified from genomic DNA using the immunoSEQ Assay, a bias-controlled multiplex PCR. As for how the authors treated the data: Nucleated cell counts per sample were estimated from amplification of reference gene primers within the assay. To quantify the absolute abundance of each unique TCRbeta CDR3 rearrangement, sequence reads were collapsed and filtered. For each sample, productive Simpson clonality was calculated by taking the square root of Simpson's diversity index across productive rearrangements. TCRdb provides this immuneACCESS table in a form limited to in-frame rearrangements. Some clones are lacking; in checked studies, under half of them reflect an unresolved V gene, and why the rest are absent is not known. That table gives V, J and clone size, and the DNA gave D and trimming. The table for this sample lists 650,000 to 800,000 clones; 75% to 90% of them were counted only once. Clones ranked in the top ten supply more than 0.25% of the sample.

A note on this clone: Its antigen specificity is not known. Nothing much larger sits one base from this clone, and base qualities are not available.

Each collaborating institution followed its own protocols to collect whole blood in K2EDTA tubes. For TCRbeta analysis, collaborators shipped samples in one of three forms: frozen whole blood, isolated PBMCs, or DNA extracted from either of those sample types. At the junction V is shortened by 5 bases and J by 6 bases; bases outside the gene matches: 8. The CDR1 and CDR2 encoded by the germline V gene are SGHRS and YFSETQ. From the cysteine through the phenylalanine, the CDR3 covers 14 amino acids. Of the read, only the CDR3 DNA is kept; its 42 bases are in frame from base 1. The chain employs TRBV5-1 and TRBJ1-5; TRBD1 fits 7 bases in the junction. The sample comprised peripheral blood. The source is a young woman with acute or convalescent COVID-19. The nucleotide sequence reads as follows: TGCGCCAGCAGTATACAGGGGTTGGGTCAGCCCCAGCATTTT. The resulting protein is CASSIQGLGQPQHF.